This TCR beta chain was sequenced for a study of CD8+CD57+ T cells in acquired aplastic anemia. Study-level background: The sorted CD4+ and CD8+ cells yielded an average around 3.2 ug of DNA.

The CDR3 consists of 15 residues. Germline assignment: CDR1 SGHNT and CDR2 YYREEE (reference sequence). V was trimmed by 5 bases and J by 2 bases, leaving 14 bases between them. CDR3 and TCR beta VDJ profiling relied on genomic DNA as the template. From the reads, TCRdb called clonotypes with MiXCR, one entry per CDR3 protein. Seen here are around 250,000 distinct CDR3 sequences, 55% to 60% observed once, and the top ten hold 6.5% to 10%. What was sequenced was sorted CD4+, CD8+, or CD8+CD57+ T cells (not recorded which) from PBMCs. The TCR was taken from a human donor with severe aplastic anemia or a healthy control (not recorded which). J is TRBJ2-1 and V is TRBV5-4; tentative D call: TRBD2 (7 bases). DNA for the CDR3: TGTGCCAGCAGTCGGGTGGGGGGGCCCTACAATGAGCAGTTCTTC. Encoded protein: CASSRVGGPYNEQFF.